One sample yielded the 26 T cell receptor beta chains listed below, sequenced in a study of cytomegalovirus exposure and HLA in healthy donors. The repertoire was sequenced with immunoSEQ multiplex PCR; TCRdb's copy has only in-frame clones and lacks some. The table has 140,000 or so clones, roughly 89% seen once. Sequenced material: PBMCs. These TCRs come from a woman aged 18-29 years in good health and CMV-seropositive.

The chain has TRBV15 and TRBJ2-2; no reliable D call. Germline V lookup: CDR1 LNHNV, CDR2 YYDKDF (reference sequence). The CDR3 has 14 residues. The V and J ends lost 2 bases and 3 bases respectively, with 7 bases between them. The CDR3 loop is CATSRSRDTGELFF. The CDR3, as DNA: TGTGCCACCAGCAGAAGCCGTGACACCGGGGAGCTGTTTTTT.

This clone was recorded only once. The chain combines TRBV6-5 with TRBJ1-2; D call uncertain. Germline V gene lookup returns CDR1 MNHEY and CDR2 SVGAGI. The CDR3 runs to 14 residues. The V gene lost 2 bases and the J gene lost 4 bases, with 11 bases spanning the gap. The CDR3 nucleotides are TGTGCCAGCAGTTACCGGGATGGAATCTATGGCTACACCTTC. Encoded protein: CASSYRDGIYGYTF.

The rearrangement links TRBV4-1 to TRBJ1-2; 10 bases are a match to TRBD1. This CDR3 contains 14 residues. Germline V gene sequence: CDR1 MGHRA, CDR2 YSYEKL. The V segment lost 8 bases and the J segment 4 bases; nucleotides outside the gene matches: 7. CDR3 sequence reads: CASADRGKSYGYTF. The CDR3 nucleotides read TGCGCCAGCGCGGACAGGGGGAAGAGCTATGGCTACACCTTC.

The V gene is TRBV27, the J gene TRBJ1-2, with 8 bases that match TRBD1. The junction had 5 bases not matched to a gene; V was cut back by 4 bases and J by 4 bases. Germline V lookup: CDR1 MNHEY, CDR2 SMNVEV (reference sequence). There are 14 residues in the CDR3. CDR3 protein: CASSSLQGVYGYTF. The CDR3 DNA is TGTGCCAGCAGTTCGTTACAGGGGGTCTATGGCTACACCTTC.

The chain joins TRBV4-1 to TRBJ2-7, with D tentatively TRBD2 (6 bases). Germline V gives CDR1 MGHRA, CDR2 YSYEKL. Trimming removed 5 bases from V and 3 bases from J, with 11 bases in between. CDR3 length: 13 residues. The CDR3 loop reads CASSKVGGYEQYF. In DNA form, the CDR3 reads TGCGCCAGCAGCAAAGTGGGAGGCTACGAGCAGTACTTC.

The chain combines TRBV6-4 with TRBJ1-2, with 12 positions matching TRBD1. CDR3 length equals 14 residues. In germline, CDR1 is MRHNA, CDR2 SNTAGT. With V trimmed by 3 bases and J by 8 bases, 4 bases remained unmatched. The CDR3 DNA reads as TGTGCCAGCAGTGAGGGACAGGGGGCTGGAGGCTACACCTTC. Its translation: CASSEGQGAGGYTF.

The chain is built from TRBV4-1 and TRBJ2-7; D is perhaps TRBD1 (5 bases). Looked up from germline, CDR1 is MGHRA and CDR2 is YSYEKL. V dropped 4 bases and J dropped 4 bases, with 17 bases sitting between them. The CDR3 extends over 15 amino acids. CDR3 DNA: TGCGCCAGCAGCCGTCAGGGCCCTTCCGGGTACGAGCAGTACTTC. Translation: CASSRQGPSGYEQYF.

V and J are TRBV27 and TRBJ2-7; D gene uncertain. V dropped 6 bases and J dropped 7 bases, with 19 bases sitting between them. CDR3 size: 14 residues. Germline lookup yields CDR1 MNHEY and CDR2 SMNVEV (reference sequence). The CDR3 reads CASRSGLNGWEQYF. CDR3 in DNA: TGTGCCAGCAGGTCGGGTCTTAACGGTTGGGAGCAGTACTTC.

In the case of this clone: Other DNA sequences in the same sample also yield this CDR3. This chain connects TRBV2 to TRBJ1-1; D possibly corresponds to TRBD1 (6 bases). V dropped 6 bases and J dropped 1 base, with 6 bases sitting between them. The CDR3 is made up of 12 amino acids. The germline gives CDR1 SNHLY, CDR2 FYNNEI. CDR3 bases: TGTGCCAGCAGACAGGGGAACACTGAAGCTTTCTTT. As protein: CASRQGNTEAFF.

The J gene is TRBJ2-4, the V gene TRBV28; the match to TRBD2 covers 7 bases. The CDR3 consists of 14 residues. Per the germline V gene, CDR1 is MDHEN and CDR2 is SYDVKM. With 5 bases clipped from V and 7 bases from J, the junction kept 8 bases outside the gene matches. The CDR3 nucleotides are TGTGCCAGCAGTGGGGGGGGAGGACGGAACATTCAGTACTTC. This gives the protein CASSGGGGRNIQYF.

The CDR3 protein is CASSPLGGDYNEQFF. In DNA form, the CDR3 reads TGTGCCAGCAGTCCCTTGGGGGGGGACTACAATGAGCAGTTCTTC. The V call is TRBV2, the J call TRBJ2-1; TRBD2 agrees at 7 bases. Germline V gene data show CDR1 as SNHLY and CDR2 as FYNNEI. The V gene end was trimmed by 5 bases and the J gene end by 3 bases; junction bases not matched to a gene: 7. CDR3 length equals 15 residues.

For this clone: Mismatch with germline at one junction end may stem from a read error. The gene calls are TRBV18 and TRBJ2-5, with D hard to call. This CDR3 comprises 16 residues. Per germline, CDR1 KGHSH and CDR2 LQKENI. The CDR3 nucleotides read TGTGCCAGCTCCCCACAAGGCCCACTACCCACCGAGACCCAGTACTTC. This sequence encodes CASSPQGPLPTETQYF.

The chain employs TRBV7-8 and TRBJ1-1; 10 bases fit TRBD1. The CDR3 has 17 amino acids. The V and J ends lost 2 bases and 1 base, in that order; junction bases with no gene match: 7. Germline values: CDR1 SGHVS, CDR2 FQNEAQ. The DNA of the CDR3 is TGTGCCAGCAGCTTAATGGGACAGGGGCGATCGAACACTGAAGCTTTCTTT. Translation: CASSLMGQGRSNTEAFF.

The rearrangement joins TRBV6-1 to TRBJ2-3; D may be TRBD2 (5 bases). V lost 3 bases and J 5 bases, leaving 12 bases between the germline ends. Germline V gene sequence: CDR1 MNHNS, CDR2 SASEGT. The CDR3 has 14 amino acids. CDR3 bases: TGTGCCAGCAGTGACGGGGATTACGGAGATACGCAGTATTTT. It codes for CASSDGDYGDTQYF.

The J gene is TRBJ2-7, the V gene TRBV11-2; D is perhaps TRBD2 (5 bases). This CDR3 spans 15 amino acids. V lost 5 bases to trimming and J lost 0 bases, with 14 bases between them. CDR1 is SGHAT, CDR2 FQNNGV, per germline. CDR3 residues: CASSLPGMDSYEQYF. CDR3 coding DNA: TGTGCCAGCAGCCTCCCCGGGATGGACTCCTACGAGCAGTACTTC. Full variable domain (remainder filled in from reference TRBV11-2 and TRBJ2-7): EAGVAQSPRYKIIEKRQSVAFWCNPISGHATLYWYQQILGQGPKLLIQFQNNGVVDDSQLPKDRFSAERLKGVDSTLKIQPAKLEDSAVYLCASSLPGMDSYEQYFGPGTRLTVT.

The chain has TRBV11-2 and TRBJ2-1; D ambiguous. The V end lost 6 bases, the J end lost 4 bases, and 13 bases lay between the germline ends. There are 14 residues in the CDR3. Germline V gives CDR1 SGHAT, CDR2 FQNNGV. The CDR3 loop is CASSQALAYNEQFF. CDR3 in DNA: TGTGCCAGCAGTCAAGCCTTAGCATACAATGAGCAGTTCTTC.

As to this clone: Relative to the germline gene, one junction end is altered; a read error may explain this. The chain combines TRBV7-7 with TRBJ2-7; 9 bases agree with TRBD1. The CDR3 has 16 amino acids. In germline, CDR1 is SSHAT, CDR2 FNYEAQ (reference sequence). In DNA form, the CDR3 reads TGTGCTAGCAGCTTAGATTTTAAGGACAGGGGATCCGAGCAGTACTTC. This encodes CASSLDFKDRGSEQYF. The variable domain in full, completed from reference TRBV7-7 and TRBJ2-7, reads GAGVSQSPRYKVTKRGQDVTLRCDPISSHATLYWYQQALGQGPEFLTYFNYEAQPDKSGLPSDRFSAERPEGSISTLTIQRTEQRDSAMYRCASSLDFKDRGSEQYFGPGTRLTVT.

The rearrangement links TRBV6-6 to TRBJ2-5; a weak D match, TRBD2 (6 bases). Trimming removed 5 bases from V and 5 bases from J, with 12 bases in between. The germline CDR1 and CDR2 sequences are MNHNY and SVGAGI (reference sequence). The CDR3 runs 13 residues. Here the CDR3 DNA reads TGTGCCAGCAGTAAGACTAGGACGGAGACCCAGTACTTC. Its protein is CASSKTRTETQYF.

The chain uses TRBV7-2 and TRBJ2-1; 8 bases map to TRBD2. The CDR3 consists of 15 residues. From germline, CDR1 is SGHTA and CDR2 FQGNSA. V shed 2 bases and J 6 bases; nucleotides not matched to a gene: 6. The CDR3 spells CASSLTGGPSNEQFF. The CDR3 region has the DNA TGTGCCAGCAGCTTAACGGGGGGGCCCTCCAATGAGCAGTTCTTC. Together with reference TRBV7-2 and TRBJ2-1, the CDR3 gives the full variable domain: GAGVSQSPSNKVTEKGKDVELRCDPISGHTALYWYRQSLGQGLEFLIYFQGNSAPDKSGLPSDRFSAERTGGSVSTLTIQRTQQEDSAVYLCASSLTGGPSNEQFFGPGTRLTVL.

In its sample, this clone was seen many times. This chain links TRBV27 with TRBJ2-1; 9 nucleotides match TRBD1. CDR1 MNHEY and CDR2 SMNVEV come from the germline V gene (reference sequence). The CDR3 loop spans 15 amino acids. V gave up 4 bases and J gave up 5 bases; unmatched junction bases: 6. Here the CDR3 reads CASSSGQGLHNEQFF. The CDR3 nucleotides read TGTGCCAGCAGTTCCGGACAGGGGCTCCACAATGAGCAGTTCTTC.

This chain uses TRBV7-6 with TRBJ2-3; no clear D gene. Per the germline V gene, CDR1 is SGHVS and CDR2 is FNYEAQ. The CDR3 contains 13 residues. V lost 3 bases and J 6 bases, leaving 10 bases between the germline ends. CDR3: CASSFGAPDTQYF. CDR3 DNA sequence: TGTGCCAGCAGCTTCGGAGCCCCCGATACGCAGTATTTT.

Only one count was recorded for this clone. The CDR3 region has the DNA TGTGCCAGCAGCTTAAAACGGAACTATGGCTACACCTTC. Its protein product is CASSLKRNYGYTF. The chain couples TRBV7-9 to TRBJ1-2; D is unclear. The germline gives CDR1 SEHNR, CDR2 FQNEAQ (reference sequence). This CDR3 spans 13 amino acids. Trimming stripped 2 bases from V and 2 bases from J, with 6 bases between.

This chain uses TRBV30 with TRBJ1-5; D is ambiguous. CDR1 is GTSNPN and CDR2 is SVGIG in the germline V gene (reference sequence). V was pared by 0 bases and J by 7 bases, with 13 bases between. The CDR3 has 14 residues. CDR3 bases: TGTGCCTGGAGTGTACCGCGGTTAGCCCAGCCCCAGCATTTT. This encodes CAWSVPRLAQPQHF.

The chain joins TRBV7-9 to TRBJ2-7, with a weak D call TRBD1 (6 bases). V was pared by 5 bases and J by 2 bases, with 13 bases between. The CDR3 sequence is 14 residues long. Per the germline V gene, CDR1 is SEHNR and CDR2 is FQNEAQ (reference sequence). CDR3 bases: TGTGCCAGCAGCCCTGGTCAGGGGACCTACGAGCAGTACTTC. This sequence encodes CASSPGQGTYEQYF.

The rearrangement joins TRBV4-2 to TRBJ1-1; maybe TRBD1 (6 bases). The V end was cut by 4 bases, the J end by 0 bases, with 12 bases between. Germline V gene lookup returns CDR1 LGHNA and CDR2 YNFKEQ. This CDR3 spans 15 amino acids. In DNA form, the CDR3 reads TGTGCCAGCAGCCGACCGGGACATATGAACACTGAAGCTTTCTTT. As protein: CASSRPGHMNTEAFF.

V and J are TRBV5-4 and TRBJ2-5, with 12 bases matching TRBD2. The CDR3 length is 17 residues. The germline gives CDR1 SGHNT, CDR2 YYREEE (reference sequence). The V and J ends lost 0 bases and 4 bases, in that order; junction bases with no gene match: 7. CDR3 nucleotides: TGTGCCAGCAGCTTGGCTAGCGGGGGGGCAGGCTCAGAGACCCAGTACTTC. This encodes CASSLASGGAGSETQYF.